Below are 28 T cell receptor beta chains sequenced from a single sample in a study of human T cells and chemical hapten exposure. Unseparated into fractions, whole blood served as the source from which total RNA was extracted. TCRdb re-called the 5' RACE reads through MiXCR, storing one row per CDR3 protein. The sample lists about 140,000 distinct CDR3 sequences; about 4% were seen once. These TCRs come from a female donor in good health.

In its sample, this clonotype was seen a few times. This may arise from a read error, as a much more abundant clone is one base away. V and J are TRBV7-3 and TRBJ1-5; no definite D call. CDR1 is SGHTA, CDR2 FQGTGA, per germline. The CDR3 sequence is 14 residues long. The CDR3 protein is CASSLTGYSQPQNF. DNA of the CDR3: TGTGCCAGCAGCTTAACAGGGTATAGTCAGCCCCAGAATTTT. The whole variable domain, remainder taken from reference TRBV7-3 and TRBJ1-5, is GAGVSQTPSNKVTEKGKYVELRCDPISGHTALYWYRQSLGQGPEFLIYFQGTGAADDSGLPNDRFFAVRPEGSVSTLKIQRTERGDSAVYLCASSLTGYSQPQNFGDGTRLSIL.

This clonotype was counted at least ten times. The chain carries TRBV9 and TRBJ2-5; TRBD1 might be the D (5 bases). V dropped 2 bases and J dropped 4 bases, with 9 bases sitting between them. CDR1 and CDR2 (germline): SGDLS, YYNGEE. The length of the CDR3 is 13 residues. The CDR3 DNA is TGTGCCAGCAGCGTGGGCAGGGTAGAGACCCAGTACTTC. The encoded protein is CASSVGRVETQYF.

The rearrangement joins TRBV6-1 to TRBJ1-2, with TRBD1 matching over 8 bases. J lost 7 bases, V lost 0 bases, and 10 bases had no gene match. This CDR3 comprises 16 residues. Germline V gives CDR1 MNHNS, CDR2 SASEGT. CDR3 sequence reads: CASSEAIGDRFAGYTF. The CDR3 region has the DNA TGTGCCAGCAGTGAAGCAATCGGGGACAGGTTCGCTGGCTACACCTTC.

This clonotype was seen at least ten times. The rearrangement joins TRBV6-1 to TRBJ2-5; D is unclear. V gave up 2 bases and J gave up 9 bases, with 13 bases separating them. The CDR3 has 13 residues. Germline V gene sequence: CDR1 MNHNS, CDR2 SASEGT. CDR3 nucleotides: TGTGCCAGCAGTGAAAACCTTGTCTCGGCCCAGTACTTC. Protein product: CASSENLVSAQYF.

This clonotype was observed at least ten times. The chain combines TRBV2 with TRBJ2-4; TRBD1 aligns across 9 bases. The CDR3 has 16 amino acids. From germline, CDR1 is SNHLY and CDR2 FYNNEI. V shed 6 bases and J 1 base; nucleotides not matched to a gene: 7. Here the CDR3 reads CASRTWTGEAKNIQYF. As DNA, the CDR3 is TGTGCCAGCAGGACCTGGACAGGGGAGGCCAAAAACATTCAGTACTTC.

This clonotype has a count of ten or more. This chain connects TRBV5-6 to TRBJ2-7; D not certain. CDR3 length: 14 residues. Germline V gene sequence: CDR1 SGHDT, CDR2 YYEEEE. Trimming removed 4 bases at V and 0 bases at J, with 11 bases between. The CDR3 loop reads CASSGSLSSYEQYF. CDR3 in DNA: TGTGCCAGCAGCGGGTCTCTCAGCTCCTACGAGCAGTACTTC.

In this sample, this clonotype turned up many times. V is TRBV7-8 and J is TRBJ2-1, with D tentatively TRBD1 or TRBD2 (5 bases each). The CDR3 is made up of 17 amino acids. Per the germline V gene, CDR1 is SGHVS and CDR2 is FQNEAQ. V lost 4 bases, J lost 4 bases, and 20 bases lay in between. Written as DNA, the CDR3 is TGTGCCAGCAGCTCCGTCCCCGGGGCAAGTATTTACAATGAGCAGTTCTTC. Translating gives CASSSVPGASIYNEQFF.

This clonotype has a count of ten or more. The V gene is TRBV3-1, the J gene TRBJ2-1, with a possible D match to TRBD2 (5 bases). The CDR3 covers 15 residues. Trimming left V 5 bases short and J 0 bases short, with 11 bases between. Per the germline V gene, CDR1 is LGHDT and CDR2 is YNNKEL (reference sequence). In DNA, the CDR3 is TGTGCCAGCAGCTTTGGTAGCGACTCCTACAATGAGCAGTTCTTC. It is translated as CASSFGSDSYNEQFF.

This clonotype was seen many times. The chain has TRBV20-1 and TRBJ2-1, with 7 positions matching TRBD2. The length of the CDR3 is 14 residues. V trimming: 2 bases; J trimming: 7 bases; junction bases outside the gene matches: 8. Germline V gene sequence: CDR1 DFQATT, CDR2 SNEGSKA (reference sequence). CDR3 nucleotides: TGCAGTGCTAGATTGGGCGGGGGTCGGAATGAGCAGTTCTTC. Amino acid sequence: CSARLGGGRNEQFF.

This clonotype was found many times. This rearrangement joins TRBV5-4 to TRBJ2-1; tentatively, D is TRBD2 (5 bases). CDR1 is SGHNT and CDR2 is YYREEE in the germline V gene (reference sequence). The CDR3 runs to 13 residues. Trimming removed 3 bases from V and 8 bases from J, with 12 bases in between. This chain's CDR3 is CASSSGGRHEQFF. The CDR3 DNA follows: TGTGCCAGCAGCTCTGGCGGGCGGCATGAGCAGTTCTTC.

The chain links TRBV4-2 to TRBJ1-2, with TRBD1 matching over 9 bases. The germline gives CDR1 LGHNA, CDR2 YNFKEQ. The CDR3 runs 15 residues. Germline trimming cut 7 bases from V and 7 bases from J; bases unmatched to any gene: 13. The CDR3 loop is CASNQGQGIFCGYTF. CDR3 DNA sequence: TGTGCCAGCAATCAAGGACAGGGGATCTTTTGTGGCTACACCTTC.

This clonotype has a count of ten or more. This chain links TRBV6-6 with TRBJ1-4; D is uncertain. This CDR3 contains 15 residues. From germline, CDR1 is MNHNY and CDR2 SVGAGI (reference sequence). The ends were cut back, 5 bases at V and 2 bases at J, with 12 bases in the middle. DNA of the CDR3: TGTGCCAGCAGTCCGTTGGGCGGGACTAATGAAAAACTGTTTTTT. Translated, it gives CASSPLGGTNEKLFF.

This clonotype was seen many times. The V call is TRBV3-1, the J call TRBJ1-4, with D possibly TRBD1 on 6 matching bases. Germline loops: CDR1 LGHDT, CDR2 YNNKEL (reference sequence). The CDR3 spans 16 residues. Trimming pared 0 bases from V and 7 bases from J, leaving 15 bases between. The CDR3 sequence is CASSQEGGRFGEKLFF. In DNA form, the CDR3 reads TGTGCCAGCAGCCAAGAGGGGGGGCGCTTCGGTGAAAAACTGTTTTTT.

In this sample, this clonotype turned up many times. This chain joins TRBV29-1 and TRBJ2-3, with 12 bases that match TRBD2. J was trimmed by 8 bases and V by 4 bases; bases with no gene match: 10. The CDR3 is 15 residues long. Per the germline V gene, CDR1 is SQVTM and CDR2 is ANQGSEA. CDR3 nucleotides: TGCAGCGTTGGATCTAGCGGGGGGGCCCAGGGTACGCAGTATTTT. Encoded protein: CSVGSSGGAQGTQYF.

The rearrangement uses TRBV20-1 and TRBJ1-6; 8 bases align to TRBD1. The trim removed 5 bases at V and 10 bases at J, leaving 19 bases unmatched. There are 17 residues in the CDR3. Germline V gives CDR1 DFQATT, CDR2 SNEGSKA (reference sequence). The CDR3 DNA reads TGCAGTGCTCGAGCATTGGACAGGGCGGATGAGGTATCACCCCTCCACTTT. Amino acid sequence: CSARALDRADEVSPLHF.

This clonotype was counted at least ten times. The V call is TRBV24-1, the J call TRBJ2-2, with D tentatively TRBD2 (5 bases). The CDR3 is 16 amino acids. Germline CDR1 KGHDR, CDR2 SFDVKD. Trimming removed 3 bases from V and 2 bases from J, with 12 bases in between. For the CDR3, the DNA is TGTGCCACCAGTGATAGGGCAGCGGAAAACACCGGGGAGCTGTTTTTT. Amino acids: CATSDRAAENTGELFF.

V gene TRBV7-9 combines with J gene TRBJ2-7; TRBD1 might be the D (6 bases). Deletions cut 6 bases from V and 0 bases from J, with 18 bases between. This CDR3 region has 16 residues. CDR1 is SEHNR and CDR2 is FQNEAQ in the germline V gene (reference sequence). The chain's CDR3 is CASRAFDRTLSYEQYF. CDR3 sequence (DNA): TGTGCCAGCAGGGCCTTCGACAGGACCCTCTCCTACGAGCAGTACTTC.

This clonotype was recorded at least ten times. V gene TRBV7-2 combines with J gene TRBJ2-1; D perhaps matches TRBD1 (6 bases). Trimming cost V 5 bases and J 2 bases, with 13 bases left between them. Germline V gene lookup returns CDR1 SGHTA and CDR2 FQGNSA. This CDR3 is built from 15 residues. CDR3 residues: CASSNRDTTYNEQFF. The CDR3 DNA reads as TGTGCCAGCAGCAACCGGGACACAACCTACAATGAGCAGTTCTTC.

This clonotype was observed at least ten times. This chain links TRBV29-1 with TRBJ2-7; D is undetermined. This CDR3 spans 13 amino acids. V lost 6 bases and J lost 6, with 18 bases in between. Germline assignment: CDR1 SQVTM and CDR2 ANQGSEA. The DNA for the CDR3 is TGCAGCGTCCTCGAGAGGTATCGAGTCGAGCAGTACTTC. This gives the protein CSVLERYRVEQYF.

This clonotype was counted ten times or more. This CDR3 reads CASSKGQGKGKTEAFF. CDR3 nucleotide sequence: TGTGCCAGCAGCAAGGGACAGGGGAAGGGGAAAACTGAAGCTTTCTTT. The gene calls are TRBV4-2 and TRBJ1-1; TRBD1 matches 10 bases. Germline values: CDR1 LGHNA, CDR2 YNFKEQ. CDR3 size: 16 residues. The J segment lost 5 bases and the V segment lost 5 bases, leaving 11 bases of the junction unmatched.

The sample holds many counts of this clonotype. The chain uses TRBV7-2 and TRBJ2-1, with 9 nucleotides matching TRBD2. V was pared by 0 bases and J by 0 bases, with 12 bases of the junction left unmatched. CDR3 length: 20 amino acids. Germline V gives CDR1 SGHTA, CDR2 FQGNSA. CDR3 sequence: CASSLAPNSGGKSSYNEQFF. The CDR3 bases are TGTGCCAGCAGCTTAGCCCCCAATAGCGGGGGAAAGAGCTCCTACAATGAGCAGTTCTTC. Together with reference TRBV7-2 and TRBJ2-1, the CDR3 gives the full variable domain: GAGVSQSPSNKVTEKGKDVELRCDPISGHTALYWYRQSLGQGLEFLIYFQGNSAPDKSGLPSDRFSAERTGGSVSTLTIQRTQQEDSAVYLCASSLAPNSGGKSSYNEQFFGPGTRLTVL.

This clonotype was detected many times. The chain combines TRBV5-4 with TRBJ2-3, with 15 bases aligning to TRBD2. Per germline, CDR1 SGHNT and CDR2 YYREEE (reference sequence). Trimming removed 0 bases from V and 3 bases from J; junction bases left unmatched: 5. The CDR3 contains 18 residues. Here the CDR3 reads CASSLGGLAGGQTDTQYF. The CDR3 DNA reads TGTGCCAGCAGCTTGGGAGGACTAGCGGGGGGGCAGACAGATACGCAGTATTTT.

This clonotype was recorded many times. The chain recombines TRBV5-4 with TRBJ2-3; 9 bases match TRBD2. In germline, CDR1 is SGHNT, CDR2 YYREEE (reference sequence). With V trimmed by 3 bases and J by 6 bases, 5 bases remained unmatched. The CDR3 consists of 14 residues. The CDR3 sequence: CASSSSGVSDTQYF. CDR3 sequence (DNA): TGTGCCAGCAGCTCTAGCGGGGTTTCGGATACGCAGTATTTT.

The table lists this clonotype with many counts. The J gene is TRBJ1-2, the V gene TRBV24-1; no firm D call. The germline V gene has CDR1 KGHDR and CDR2 SFDVKD. Trimming pared 0 bases from V and 4 bases from J, leaving 17 bases between. The CDR3 is made up of 17 amino acids. CDR3 residues: CATSDLMVTFGSYGYTF. CDR3 sequence (DNA): TGTGCCACCAGTGATTTGATGGTAACCTTTGGGTCCTATGGCTACACCTTC.

This clonotype was found many times. This rearrangement joins TRBV7-2 to TRBJ2-5; D may match TRBD1 or TRBD2 (5 bases each). The CDR3 loop spans 15 amino acids. Trimming removed 5 bases from V and 2 bases from J, with 15 bases in between. CDR1 is SGHTA and CDR2 is FQGNSA in the germline V gene. The CDR3 spells CASSPLGTEQETQYF. The CDR3 DNA is TGTGCCAGCAGCCCACTAGGGACGGAACAAGAGACCCAGTACTTC.

This clonotype was seen at least ten times. One junction end does not reproduce the germline sequence, and a read error may be involved. The chain's CDR3 is CSAREINRGTHGSF. For the CDR3, the DNA is TGCAGTGCTAGAGAAATCAACAGGGGTACTCACGGATCTTTT. This chain joins TRBV20-1 and TRBJ1-4; 7 positions agree with TRBD1. In germline, CDR1 is DFQATT, CDR2 SNEGSKA (reference sequence). This CDR3 has 14 residues.

The CDR3 DNA sequence: TGCAGTGCTAGGCGCGGGGGAGGCACTGAAGCTTTCTTT. Its protein product is CSARRGGGTEAFF. The chain couples TRBV20-1 to TRBJ1-1; D possibly corresponds to TRBD1 (5 bases). Looked up from germline, CDR1 is DFQATT and CDR2 is SNEGSKA (reference sequence). V gave up 3 bases and J gave up 4 bases, with 12 bases separating them. This CDR3 is built from 13 residues.

This sequence joins TRBV2 and TRBJ2-5; D not resolved. CDR1 is SNHLY and CDR2 is FYNNEI in the germline V gene. The V end was cut by 7 bases, the J end by 4 bases, with 19 bases between. There are 15 residues in the CDR3. CDR3 sequence reads: CASTPNDWLAETQYF. CDR3 nucleotides: TGTGCCAGCACCCCAAATGACTGGCTGGCAGAGACCCAGTACTTC.